Listed below are T cell receptor beta chains from one sample, sequenced in a study of blood T cell repertoires in COVID-19. Sequenced by immunoSEQ multiplex PCR; TCRdb stores in-frame clones only, minus some. The sample has 300,000 to 400,000 clones, around 90% seen once. Sequencing was done on a sample of PBMCs or T cells enriched from blood (not recorded which). The receptors come from a man aged 55 to 69 who had recovered from COVID-19. Each CDR3 is given with its conserved first and last residue. The D gene is left open where the match is weak. Clone size appears in some rows only: once, few, many, or a class for an expanded clone.

D gene	V gene	J gene	clone size	CDR3 DNA	CDR3 protein
TRBD1	TRBV5-1	TRBJ2-3	-	TGCGCCAGCAGCCAGGGACAGGGAGCGGATACGCAGTATTTT	CASSQGQGADTQYF
TRBD2	TRBV11-3	TRBJ2-1	-	TGTGCCAGCAGCTTAGATCGGGGACTAGCGGGATCCGGGCAGTTCTTC	CASSLDRGLAGSGQFF
-	TRBV3-1/TRBV3-2	TRBJ2-5	-	TGTGCCAGCAGCCAAGACGGACATGGGATAGAGACCCAGTACTTC	CASSQDGHGIETQYF
TRBD1	TRBV28	TRBJ1-2	-	TGTGCCAGCAGTCCGATGGGACAGGAGGTGGACTATGGCTACACCTTC	CASSPMGQEVDYGYTF
TRBD2	TRBV4-3	TRBJ2-1	few	TGCGCCAGCAGCCAAGATTCTGGCGGGAGGGCCTACAATGAGCAGTTCTTC	CASSQDSGGRAYNEQFF
-	TRBV4-1	TRBJ2-1	-	TGCGCCAGCAGCCGAGCACCGACAGGAAGGAGGTACAATGAGCAGTTCTTC	CASSRAPTGRRYNEQFF
TRBD2	TRBV13	TRBJ2-3	once	TGTGCCAGCAGCTTTGCCCGGACTAGCGGGTGGAGAGATACGCAGTATTTT	CASSFARTSGWRDTQYF
-	TRBV19	TRBJ1-2	-	TGTGCCAGTAGTATAGATCGGAGGGGAGTAAATGGCTACACCTTC	CASSIDRRGVNGYTF
TRBD2	TRBV28	TRBJ2-1	-	TGTGCCAGCAGTCCCCCCAGACGGACTAGCGGGGATTCCTACAATGAGCAGTTCTTC	CASSPPRRTSGDSYNEQFF
TRBD2	TRBV5-1	TRBJ2-1	-	TGCGCCAGCAGGACTCTACCGGGACTAGCGGGAGTTGAGCAGTTCTTC	CASRTLPGLAGVEQFF
TRBD1	TRBV6-2/TRBV6-3	TRBJ2-7	-	TGTGCCAGCAGTTACGAGGGTCGGGACAGGGAACGGCAGTACTTC	CASSYEGRDRERQYF
-	TRBV5-1	TRBJ1-1	-	TGCGCCAGCAGGCCCCAGGGTAGGAACACTGAAGCTTTCTTT	CASRPQGRNTEAFF
TRBD1	TRBV24-1	TRBJ1-5	-	TGTGCCACCAGTGACGCTGGACAGGGGGAACATAGCAATCAGCCCCAGCATTTT	CATSDAGQGEHSNQPQHF
-	TRBV24-1	TRBJ1-1	-	TGTGCCACCAGTGATTCCTCACAGGGGAACACTGAAGCTTTCTTT	CATSDSSQGNTEAFF
-	TRBV2	TRBJ2-1	few	TGTGCCAGCAATCCAGGGGTTTGGAGCTCCTACAATGAGCAGTTCTTC	CASNPGVWSSYNEQFF
TRBD1	TRBV19	TRBJ2-1	few	TGTGCCATCAAACCGGGACAGGGGTATGGTGAGCAGTTCTTC	CAIKPGQGYGEQFF
-	TRBV2	TRBJ2-2	-	TGTGCCAGCAGCCGAGAGGGCCCAGGCAACACCGGGGAGCTGTTTTTT	CASSREGPGNTGELFF
-	TRBV4-1	TRBJ2-3	-	TGCGCCAGCAGCCAAGATACTCGGGGTTCATGGGATACGCAGTATTTT	CASSQDTRGSWDTQYF
TRBD2	TRBV27	TRBJ2-3	-	TGTGCCAGCAGTTTATACCTGGCTAGCGGGAGATTAAATACGCAGTATTTT	CASSLYLASGRLNTQYF
-	TRBV5-1	TRBJ1-5	-	TGCGCCAGCAGCTCTGGGACCCCAGGGGAGCCCCAGCATTTT	CASSSGTPGEPQHF
TRBD2	TRBV19	TRBJ2-2	-	TGTGCCAGTATGGTGATTAGCGGGAGGGCCTCGGGGGAGCTGTTTTTT	CASMVISGRASGELFF
TRBD1	TRBV2	TRBJ2-3	-	TGTGCCAGCAGTGGACAGGGGGGCAGCACAGATACGCAGTATTTT	CASSGQGGSTDTQYF
TRBD2	TRBV5-4	TRBJ2-3	-	TGTGCCAGCCGCGACGGGAGGGCTTCAGATACGCAGTATTTT	CASRDGRASDTQYF